The 16 T cell receptor beta chains listed next were all sequenced from one sample in a study of T cell responses to AZD1222 COVID-19 vaccine. Produced via immunoSEQ multiplex PCR; TCRdb's table is partial and in-frame only. The top ten clones hold about 1.2% of a sample with around 120,000 clones, more than 85% of them seen once. Specimen: peripheral blood, collected on day 0 of AZD1222 vaccination. These receptor sequences come from an adult in good health.

This clone showed up just once. The chain couples TRBV24-1 to TRBJ2-4; TRBD1 matches at 8 bases. The CDR3 loop spans 14 amino acids. V gave up 5 bases and J gave up 7 bases; unmatched junction bases: 6. Germline V gene sequence: CDR1 KGHDR, CDR2 SFDVKD. The CDR3 bases are TGTGCCACCAGTGCTGGACAGGGTCGTAACATTCAGTACTTC. This encodes CATSAGQGRNIQYF.

CDR3 loop: CASNPTGTGELFF. In DNA, the CDR3 is TGTGCCAGCAACCCCACAGGGACCGGGGAGCTGTTTTTT. The chain is built from TRBV2 and TRBJ2-2, with D maybe TRBD1 (6 bases). V lost 7 bases and J 5 bases, leaving 11 bases between the germline ends. Germline V lookup: CDR1 SNHLY, CDR2 FYNNEI. This CDR3 is 13 amino acids long.

This clone was seen a handful of times. The V gene is TRBV15, the J gene TRBJ2-7; 10 nucleotides align to TRBD1. The junction had 5 bases not matched to a gene; V was cut back by 3 bases and J by 3 bases. The CDR3 is 15 residues long. CDR1 and CDR2 from the germline V gene are LNHNV and YYDKDF (reference sequence). The CDR3 spells CATSRYRDRGYEQYF. The CDR3 DNA follows: TGTGCCACCAGCAGGTACCGGGACAGGGGCTACGAGCAGTACTTC.

This chain uses TRBV7-2 with TRBJ2-7, with 9 bases fitting TRBD2. In germline, CDR1 is SGHTA, CDR2 FQGNSA. CDR3 length: 16 residues. With V trimmed by 1 base and J by 3 bases, 7 bases remained unmatched. CDR3 loop: CASSLVRASGVYEQYF. DNA of the CDR3: TGTGCCAGCAGCTTAGTGCGAGCTAGCGGGGTCTACGAGCAGTACTTC.

The rearrangement uses TRBV9 and TRBJ1-1, with 8 nucleotides matching TRBD1. Germline V gene data show CDR1 as SGDLS and CDR2 as YYNGEE. J gave up 11 bases and V 0 bases, and 9 bases lay outside the gene matches. CDR3 length: 14 amino acids. Here the CDR3 reads CASSVALTGGSAFF. CDR3 nucleotides: TGTGCCAGCAGCGTAGCCCTAACAGGGGGTAGTGCTTTCTTT.

This chain uses TRBV3-1 (or the pseudogene TRBV3-2) with TRBJ2-3; D gene uncertain. The length of the CDR3 is 13 residues. Trimming removed 4 bases at V and 1 base at J, with 6 bases between. CDR1 is LGHDT and CDR2 is YNNKEL in the germline V gene (reference sequence). The CDR3 loop is CASSPRGTDTQYF. The CDR3 DNA reads TGTGCCAGCAGCCCAAGGGGCACAGATACGCAGTATTTT.

The rearrangement uses TRBV4-1 and TRBJ2-5; 7 bases match TRBD2. With 1 base clipped from V and 3 bases from J, the junction kept 5 bases outside the gene matches. Germline V lookup: CDR1 MGHRA, CDR2 YSYEKL. The CDR3 runs to 15 residues. The CDR3 sequence is CASSQVIAGEETQYF. As DNA, the CDR3 is TGCGCCAGCAGCCAAGTAATCGCGGGGGAAGAGACCCAGTACTTC.

The chain couples TRBV12-3 or TRBV12-4 to TRBJ1-1; no clear D gene. V dropped 3 bases and J dropped 1 base, with 6 bases sitting between them. This CDR3 contains 13 residues. CDR3 coding DNA: TGTGCCAGCAGTTTTAACCGGAACACTGAAGCTTTCTTT. Translating gives CASSFNRNTEAFF.

This clone was observed a single time. V usage is TRBV28 and J usage is TRBJ2-2; D is unclear. This CDR3 has 11 residues. CDR1 and CDR2 from the germline V gene are MDHEN and SYDVKM. Trimming stripped 6 bases from V and 5 bases from J, with 4 bases between. CDR3 residues: CASSQTGELFF. CDR3 nucleotides: TGTGCCAGCAGCCAAACCGGGGAGCTGTTTTTT.

Here the CDR3 reads CASSVGTGLKNTEAFF. In nucleotides, the CDR3 is TGTGCCAGCAGCGTAGGGACAGGCCTCAAGAACACTGAAGCTTTCTTT. The rearrangement uses TRBV9 and TRBJ1-1; 7 bases align to TRBD1. CDR1 and CDR2 (germline): SGDLS, YYNGEE. The length of the CDR3 is 16 residues. The ends lost 0 bases at V and 1 base at J; junction bases unmatched: 6.

This clone was seen a single time. The chain has TRBV24-1 and TRBJ1-2; the D gene is possibly TRBD1 (5 bases). The CDR3 is 15 residues long. V was trimmed by 3 bases and J by 3 bases, leaving 13 bases between them. Germline V lookup: CDR1 KGHDR, CDR2 SFDVKD. CDR3 loop: CATSDGGPQDYGYTF. Written as DNA, the CDR3 is TGTGCCACCAGTGATGGGGGTCCCCAGGACTATGGCTACACCTTC.

The chain uses TRBV28 and TRBJ1-6; possibly TRBD1 for D (5 bases). CDR3 length: 16 residues. Germline values: CDR1 MDHEN, CDR2 SYDVKM. V lost 1 base to trimming and J lost 5 bases, with 12 bases between them. The CDR3 sequence is CASSLFPGKNNSPLHF. The CDR3 nucleotides are TGTGCCAGCAGTTTATTTCCAGGGAAAAATAATTCACCCCTCCACTTT.

The rearrangement links TRBV9 to TRBJ2-7; D unclear. V was cut by 0 bases and J by 5 bases, with 9 bases left in between. Per germline, CDR1 SGDLS and CDR2 YYNGEE. The CDR3 runs 13 residues. Here the CDR3 reads CASSVGPGDEQYF. Written as DNA, the CDR3 is TGTGCCAGCAGCGTAGGTCCGGGCGACGAGCAGTACTTC.

CDR3 loop: CASSFSATGGSSYEQYF. In nucleotides, the CDR3 is TGCGCCAGCAGCTTTTCGGCGACAGGGGGTAGCTCCTACGAGCAGTACTTC. The V call is TRBV5-1, the J call TRBJ2-7, with 9 positions matching TRBD1. J was trimmed by 0 bases and V by 2 bases; bases with no gene match: 9. The CDR3 is 17 amino acids. Germline V lookup: CDR1 SGHRS, CDR2 YFSETQ.

The rearrangement uses TRBV10-2 and TRBJ2-1; D unclear. Per the germline V gene, CDR1 is WSHSY and CDR2 is SAAADI. The CDR3 is 11 amino acids. Trimming took off 6 bases at V and 4 bases at J, with 4 bases between the two ends. CDR3 DNA sequence: TGCGCCAGCAGCCCTTACAATGAGCAGTTCTTC. Amino acids: CASSPYNEQFF.

The chain links TRBV19 to TRBJ1-5; 8 positions agree with TRBD1. In germline, CDR1 is LNHDA, CDR2 SQIVND (reference sequence). Losses at the gene ends were 1 base for V and 0 bases for J; bases not matched to a gene: 11. This CDR3 is built from 19 residues. DNA for the CDR3: TGTGCCAGTAGTATAGTCCTACTTGGGACAGGCAATAGCAATCAGCCCCAGCATTTT. Translating it yields CASSIVLLGTGNSNQPQHF.